This is a list of T cell receptor beta chains from one sample in a study of spatial heterogeneity in lung cancer. TCRdb itself ran the 5' RACE reads through MiXCR, one entry per CDR3 protein. The sample contains 9,500 to 13,000 distinct CDR3 sequences, around 9.1% of which appear only once. Sequencing was performed on PBMCs, taken at follow-up. The receptors derive from a female donor with early-stage non-small cell lung cancer. Each CDR3 is given with its conserved first and last residue. Fields, in order: clone size, D gene, V gene, CDR3 protein. A D gene is named only where the DNA matches it firmly. Clone size is shown for a subset of rows, as once, few, many or a class of expanded clone.

clone size: -; D gene: -; V gene: TRBV29-1; CDR3 protein: CSVRRALETQYF
clone size: many; D gene: -; V gene: TRBV5-6; CDR3 protein: CASGRDTQYF
clone size: medium-sized; D gene: TRBD1; V gene: TRBV6-1; CDR3 protein: CASSEVAGGIQPQHF
clone size: many; D gene: TRBD1; V gene: TRBV4-3; CDR3 protein: CASSDRGQSPLHF
clone size: many; D gene: -; V gene: TRBV19; CDR3 protein: CASSWAASSYNEQFF
clone size: -; D gene: -; V gene: TRBV2; CDR3 protein: CASSVRGRSTGELFF
clone size: many; D gene: TRBD2; V gene: TRBV5-5; CDR3 protein: CASSPGLDGYEQYF
clone size: many; D gene: TRBD2; V gene: TRBV19; CDR3 protein: CASRLAGGTDTQYF
clone size: few; D gene: -; V gene: TRBV29-1; CDR3 protein: CSISPGRWRGETQYF
clone size: many; D gene: -; V gene: TRBV27; CDR3 protein: CARQARTEGPGAQYF
clone size: many; D gene: TRBD1; V gene: TRBV18; CDR3 protein: CASSAETGAAKNIQYF
clone size: many; D gene: -; V gene: TRBV5-5; CDR3 protein: CASRGGPGGSPGHEQFF
clone size: many; D gene: TRBD1; V gene: TRBV2; CDR3 protein: CASNRDRGTGELFF
clone size: many; D gene: -; V gene: TRBV7-9; CDR3 protein: CAGDGELFF
clone size: many; D gene: -; V gene: TRBV4-1; CDR3 protein: CASSQDFGGRGTQYF
clone size: few; D gene: TRBD1; V gene: TRBV5-1; CDR3 protein: CASRQRTGLETQYF
clone size: -; D gene: -; V gene: TRBV27; CDR3 protein: CASKGTLVTLTFF
clone size: -; D gene: -; V gene: TRBV28; CDR3 protein: CASSRIATQFF
clone size: many; D gene: -; V gene: TRBV28; CDR3 protein: CASSLGGTEQFF
clone size: many; D gene: TRBD2; V gene: TRBV7-9; CDR3 protein: CASSLSGGAEKDTQYF
clone size: many; D gene: -; V gene: TRBV5-1; CDR3 protein: CASSMTRANEQFF
clone size: -; D gene: -; V gene: TRBV9; CDR3 protein: CASSVEADTQYF
clone size: many; D gene: TRBD2; V gene: TRBV5-1; CDR3 protein: CASSLTSGGAVTSYNEQFF
clone size: many; D gene: TRBD1; V gene: TRBV19; CDR3 protein: CASRKPGQGDEKLFF
clone size: many; D gene: -; V gene: TRBV23-1; CDR3 protein: CASSQSMGSSYNEQFF
clone size: many; D gene: -; V gene: TRBV2; CDR3 protein: CASSEARQSPLHF
clone size: few; D gene: -; V gene: TRBV12-3/TRBV12-4; CDR3 protein: CASTPQVGNYGYTF
clone size: many; D gene: -; V gene: TRBV9; CDR3 protein: CASSAHYWGETQYF
clone size: many; D gene: -; V gene: TRBV28; CDR3 protein: CASSSRGGYYNEQFF
clone size: -; D gene: -; V gene: TRBV7-8; CDR3 protein: CASRGGGWTDTQYF
clone size: many; D gene: TRBD2; V gene: TRBV20-1; CDR3 protein: CSAKTSGVTDTQYF
clone size: many; D gene: -; V gene: TRBV27; CDR3 protein: CASRDWVTYEQYF
clone size: large; D gene: -; V gene: TRBV6-5; CDR3 protein: CASSTLYEQYF
clone size: many; D gene: -; V gene: TRBV21-1; CDR3 protein: CASSKGSGASTDTQYF
clone size: -; D gene: -; V gene: TRBV6-2/TRBV6-3; CDR3 protein: CASSYGTEAFF
clone size: many; D gene: -; V gene: TRBV27; CDR3 protein: CASSPTGTGPYEQYF
clone size: many; D gene: -; V gene: TRBV11-2; CDR3 protein: CASSLDRLESGYTF
clone size: medium-sized; D gene: -; V gene: TRBV29-1; CDR3 protein: CSVEGLRGTGELFF
clone size: many; D gene: -; V gene: TRBV6-6; CDR3 protein: CASTRGREETQYF
clone size: many; D gene: TRBD2; V gene: TRBV11-2; CDR3 protein: CASSLSSGRELFF
clone size: many; D gene: -; V gene: TRBV4-2; CDR3 protein: CASSQDPTGIYGYTF
clone size: many; D gene: TRBD2; V gene: TRBV5-1; CDR3 protein: CASSLSELGLAGYTGELFF
clone size: many; D gene: TRBD2; V gene: TRBV19; CDR3 protein: CASSKKGGSYNEQFF
clone size: many; D gene: -; V gene: TRBV24-1; CDR3 protein: CATQGRPGPQYF
clone size: -; D gene: -; V gene: TRBV27; CDR3 protein: CASSPPFGELFF
clone size: many; D gene: -; V gene: TRBV29-1; CDR3 protein: CSVEDFRPGNTEAFF
clone size: many; D gene: TRBD2; V gene: TRBV14; CDR3 protein: CASSLGTGGGLYF
clone size: many; D gene: TRBD1; V gene: TRBV6-6; CDR3 protein: CASSQTGTVNEKLFF